Here is one T cell receptor beta chain with its context. Its antigen is undetermined. The sample comes from a study of cytomegalovirus exposure and HLA in healthy donors. Overall study context: Among the 398 genotyped donors, over 70% were placed in the Caucasian-associated ancestry cluster.

The CDR3 extends over 12 amino acids. Germline CDR1 SNHLY, CDR2 FYNNEI. Unmatched junction bases numbered 3, after V lost 8 bases and J lost 2 bases. Study-level points and caveats: The authors reported that TCR beta sequences could predict HLA-A and HLA-B alleles. These predictions were accurate for most subjects in the first cohort.

Likely unrecorded immune exposures existed in these nominally healthy donors. Both 60 Vbeta primers and 13 Jbeta primers went into the PCR. Only in-frame clones appear in the TCRdb table, and some are missing; sequencing was by immunoSEQ multiplex PCR. Of 130,000 to 150,000 clones in the sample, 70% to 75% were seen once. The material sequenced was PBMCs. The chain uses TRBV2 and TRBJ2-7; 7 positions agree with TRBD2. This sequence originates from a human donor in good health. DNA for the CDR3: TGTGCCAGCGGGGGGGAGGCCTACGAGCAGTACTTC. Translated, it gives CASGGEAYEQYF. Together with reference TRBV2 and TRBJ2-7, the CDR3 gives the full variable domain: EPEVTQTPSHQVTQMGQEVILRCVPISNHLYFYWYRQILGQKVEFLVSFYNNEISEKSEIFDDQFSVERPDGSNFTLKIRSTKLEDSAMYFCASGGEAYEQYFGPGTRLTVT.